These 13 T cell receptor beta chains were all obtained from the same sample, sequenced in a study of long-term antiretroviral therapy in people with HIV. immunoSEQ v3.0 was run at survey level. Sequencing used immunoSEQ multiplex PCR; TCRdb keeps in-frame clones, though not all of them. The top ten hold roughly 5% of the sample, which has about 43,000 clones, roughly 86% seen once. The sample here was unsorted PBMCs, taken 0.1 years before starting antiretroviral therapy. These receptors originate from a woman in her forties or fifties with HIV.

The chain couples TRBV7-2 to TRBJ2-4, with D maybe TRBD2 (5 bases). The germline gives CDR1 SGHTA, CDR2 FQGNSA. The CDR3 is 14 residues long. The V gene lost 3 bases and the J gene lost 2 bases, with 8 bases spanning the gap. The CDR3 DNA is TGTGCCAGCAGCTTTTCTAGCACCAAAAACATTCAGTACTTC. This gives the protein CASSFSSTKNIQYF.

The chain has TRBV5-1 and TRBJ2-3, with D hard to call. Trimming removed 1 base from V and 0 bases from J, with 9 bases in between. From germline, CDR1 is SGHRS and CDR2 YFSETQ. The CDR3 consists of 15 residues. As DNA, the CDR3 is TGCGCCAGCAGCTTGTCTAGTTCTAGCACAGATACGCAGTATTTT. It is translated as CASSLSSSSTDTQYF.

The rearrangement links TRBV5-5 to TRBJ1-1; D remains ambiguous. Germline CDR1 is SGHKS and CDR2 is YYEKEE (reference sequence). This CDR3 is 12 amino acids long. V shed 7 bases and J shed 7 bases, with 14 bases lying between them. The CDR3 is CASPFRSDEAFF. The CDR3, as DNA: TGTGCCAGCCCCTTTAGATCGGATGAAGCTTTCTTT.

The chain combines TRBV2 with TRBJ1-5; TRBD1 aligns across 8 bases. The ends lost 3 bases at V and 10 bases at J; junction bases unmatched: 8. Looked up from germline, CDR1 is SNHLY and CDR2 is FYNNEI. This CDR3 has 14 amino acids. The CDR3 protein is CASSDDRGSRPQHF. CDR3 sequence (DNA): TGTGCCAGCAGTGACGACAGGGGTTCGCGTCCCCAGCATTTT.

The rearrangement joins TRBV14 to TRBJ1-3, with D possibly TRBD1 on 6 matching bases. V gave up 10 bases and J gave up 0 bases, with 19 bases separating them. The CDR3 spans 16 residues. Per the germline V gene, CDR1 is SGHDN and CDR2 is FVKESK. The CDR3 DNA is TGTGCCACCTCCAGCCTCGGACAGAGCTCTGGAAACACCATATATTTT. Translation: CATSSLGQSSGNTIYF.

This sequence joins TRBV30 and TRBJ1-5; D is uncertain. Germline assignment: CDR1 GTSNPN and CDR2 SVGIG (reference sequence). The CDR3 contains 13 residues. Trimming shortened V by 5 bases and J by 0 bases, and 8 bases separated the two germline ends. The CDR3 nucleotides read TGTGCCTGGCAAGCGTCTAGCAATCAGCCCCAGCATTTT. It codes for CAWQASSNQPQHF.

The V gene is TRBV11-2, the J gene TRBJ2-7; 9 nucleotides align to TRBD1. Germline CDR1 reads SGHAT; CDR2 reads FQNNGV. This CDR3 has 14 residues. The J segment lost 5 bases and the V segment lost 5 bases, leaving 7 bases of the junction unmatched. CDR3 in amino acids: CASSLRDRGNEQYF. In nucleotides, the CDR3 is TGTGCCAGCAGCCTTAGAGACAGGGGGAACGAGCAGTACTTC.

This sequence joins TRBV5-1 and TRBJ1-3; 8 bases are a match to TRBD1. The germline V gene encodes CDR1 SGHRS and CDR2 YFSETQ. The CDR3 loop spans 15 amino acids. The V gene end was trimmed by 0 bases and the J gene end by 4 bases; junction bases not matched to a gene: 3. CDR3 sequence (DNA): TGCGCCAGCAGCTTGGAGGCAGGGGGCGGAAACACCATATATTTT. Translation: CASSLEAGGGNTIYF.

This clone was detected once. The chain carries TRBV7-9 and TRBJ2-1; tentatively, D is TRBD2 (5 bases). Germline V gives CDR1 SEHNR, CDR2 FQNEAQ (reference sequence). V was clipped by 2 bases and J by 7 bases, with 6 bases between them. The CDR3 covers 12 residues. Here the CDR3 reads CASSLSGNEQFF. The CDR3 region has the DNA TGTGCCAGCAGCTTAAGCGGTAATGAGCAGTTCTTC.

The CDR3 is CASSLTRLAGMSSYNEQFF. The CDR3 region has the DNA TGTGCCAGCAGCTTAACGAGACTAGCGGGGATGAGCTCCTACAATGAGCAGTTCTTC. The V and J genes are TRBV7-3 and TRBJ2-1; 11 nucleotides match TRBD2. Germline-derived CDR1 and CDR2 are SGHTA and FQGTGA. Unmatched junction bases numbered 7, after V lost 0 bases and J lost 0 bases. The CDR3 contains 19 residues.

Written as DNA, the CDR3 is TGTGCCAGCAGCCTGGACAGAACTTACAATGAGCAGTTCTTC. It encodes CASSLDRTYNEQFF. The chain recombines TRBV7-9 with TRBJ2-1; TRBD1 is a possible D gene (6 bases). Germline V gene lookup returns CDR1 SEHNR and CDR2 FQNEAQ (reference sequence). The V end was cut by 5 bases, the J end by 4 bases, with 12 bases between. The CDR3 has 14 amino acids.

The chain joins TRBV18 to TRBJ2-7, with D possibly being TRBD1 (5 bases). Trimming pared 4 bases from V and 5 bases from J, leaving 15 bases between. The germline V gene encodes CDR1 KGHSH and CDR2 LQKENI. This CDR3 spans 14 amino acids. CDR3: CASSLTVPPDEQYF. The CDR3 DNA sequence: TGTGCCAGCTCACTGACAGTACCTCCGGACGAGCAGTACTTC.

Turning to this clone: One end of the junction does not line up with germline, which may come from a read error. The gene calls are TRBV7-8 and TRBJ2-5, with 10 bases identical to TRBD2. CDR3 length: 13 amino acids. Germline CDR1 is SGHVS and CDR2 is FQNEAQ. DNA of the CDR3: TGTGCCAGCAGCTTAGGGGGGGACCTAGCGGGGGACTTC. This sequence encodes CASSLGGDLAGDF.